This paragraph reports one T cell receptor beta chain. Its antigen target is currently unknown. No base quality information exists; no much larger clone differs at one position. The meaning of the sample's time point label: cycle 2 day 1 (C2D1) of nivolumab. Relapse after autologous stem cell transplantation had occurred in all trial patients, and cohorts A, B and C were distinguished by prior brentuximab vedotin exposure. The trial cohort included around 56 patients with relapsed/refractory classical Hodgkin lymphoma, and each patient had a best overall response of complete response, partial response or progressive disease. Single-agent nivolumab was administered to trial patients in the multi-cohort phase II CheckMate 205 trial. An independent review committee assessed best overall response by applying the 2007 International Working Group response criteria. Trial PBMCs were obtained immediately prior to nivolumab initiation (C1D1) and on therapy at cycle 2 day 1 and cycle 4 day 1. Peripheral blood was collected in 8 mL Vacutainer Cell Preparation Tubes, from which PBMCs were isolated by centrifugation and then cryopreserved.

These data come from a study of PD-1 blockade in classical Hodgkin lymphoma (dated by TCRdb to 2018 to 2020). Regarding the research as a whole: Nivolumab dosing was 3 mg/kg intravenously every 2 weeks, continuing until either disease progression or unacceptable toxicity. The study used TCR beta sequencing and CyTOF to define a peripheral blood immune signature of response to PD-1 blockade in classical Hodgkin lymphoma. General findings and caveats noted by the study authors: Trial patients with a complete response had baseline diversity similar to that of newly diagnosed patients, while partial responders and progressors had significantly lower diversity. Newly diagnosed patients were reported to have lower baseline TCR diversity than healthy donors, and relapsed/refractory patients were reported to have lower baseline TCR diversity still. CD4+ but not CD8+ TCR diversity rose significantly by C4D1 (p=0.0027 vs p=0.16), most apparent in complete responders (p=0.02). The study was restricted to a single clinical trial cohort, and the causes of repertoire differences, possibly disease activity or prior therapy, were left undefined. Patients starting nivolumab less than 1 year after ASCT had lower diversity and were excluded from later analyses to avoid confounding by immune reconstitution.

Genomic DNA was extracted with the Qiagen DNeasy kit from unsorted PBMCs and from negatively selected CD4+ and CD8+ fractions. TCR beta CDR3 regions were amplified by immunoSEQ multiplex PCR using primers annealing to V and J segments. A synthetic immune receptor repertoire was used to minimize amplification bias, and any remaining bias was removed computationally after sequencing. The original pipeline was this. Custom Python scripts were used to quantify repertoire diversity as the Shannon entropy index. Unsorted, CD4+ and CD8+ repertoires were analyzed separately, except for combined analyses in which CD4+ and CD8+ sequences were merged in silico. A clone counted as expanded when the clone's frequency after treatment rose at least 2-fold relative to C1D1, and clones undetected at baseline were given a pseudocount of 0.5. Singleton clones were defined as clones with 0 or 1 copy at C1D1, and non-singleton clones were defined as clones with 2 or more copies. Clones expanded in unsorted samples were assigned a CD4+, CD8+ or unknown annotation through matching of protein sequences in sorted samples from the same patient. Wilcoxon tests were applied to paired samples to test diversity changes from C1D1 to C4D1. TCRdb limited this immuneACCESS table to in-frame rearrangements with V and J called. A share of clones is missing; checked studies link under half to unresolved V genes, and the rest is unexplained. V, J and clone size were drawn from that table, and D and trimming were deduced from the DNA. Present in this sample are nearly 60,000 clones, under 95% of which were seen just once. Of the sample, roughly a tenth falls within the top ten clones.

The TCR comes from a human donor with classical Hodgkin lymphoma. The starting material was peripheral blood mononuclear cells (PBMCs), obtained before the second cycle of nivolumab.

The CDR3 here reads CASSLAGPVGTEAFF. The DNA sequence follows: TGCGCCAGCAGCTTGGCCGGGCCGGTAGGGACTGAAGCTTTCTTT. This chain is built from TRBV5-1 and TRBJ1-1, with the D gene too uncertain to name. CDR1 and CDR2 (SGHRS, YFSETQ) derive from the germline V gene. V loses 0 bases, J loses 5 bases, and the germline ends lie 14 bases apart. CDR3 length: 15 amino acids, cysteine to phenylalanine. Only the CDR3 portion is preserved as DNA: 45 bases, with reading frame beginning at the first base.